These 10 T cell receptor beta chains came from one sample sequenced in a study of T cell responses to AZD1222 COVID-19 vaccine. Assay used: immunoSEQ multiplex PCR; TCRdb lists only in-frame clones, some missing. The repertoire includes some 86,000 clones, approximately 80% of them detected once, and around 20% sits in the top ten. Sequencing used peripheral blood, obtained on day 0 of AZD1222 vaccination. These receptors were obtained from an adult in good health.

This rearrangement joins TRBV5-1 to TRBJ2-7; D gene uncertain. V was trimmed by 0 bases and J by 2 bases, leaving 12 bases between them. CDR3 length: 15 amino acids. In germline, CDR1 is SGHRS, CDR2 YFSETQ. In DNA, the CDR3 is TGCGCCAGCAGCTTGGATCTGGGGTCAGCCTACGAGCAGTACTTC. As protein: CASSLDLGSAYEQYF.

CDR3 residues: CASRTRGISYEQYF. As DNA, the CDR3 is TGTGCCAGCAGGACGAGGGGGATCTCCTACGAGCAGTACTTC. The chain recombines TRBV28 with TRBJ2-7; tentatively, D is TRBD1 (6 bases). This CDR3 is built from 14 residues. Per germline, CDR1 MDHEN and CDR2 SYDVKM. V lost 6 bases and J lost 0, with 12 bases in between. The full variable domain, its missing parts supplied by reference TRBV28 and TRBJ2-7, is DVKVTQSSRYLVKRTGEKVFLECVQDMDHENMFWYRQDPGLGLRLIYFSYDVKMKEKGDIPEGYSVSREKKERFSLILESASTNQTSMYLCASRTRGISYEQYFGPGTRLTVT.

J is TRBJ2-7 and V is TRBV7-7, with D perhaps matching TRBD2 (6 bases). Germline CDR1 is SSHAT and CDR2 is FNYEAQ (reference sequence). V lost 5 bases, J lost 5 bases, and 16 bases lay in between. The CDR3 loop spans 14 amino acids. CDR3 DNA: TGTGCCAGCAGCCAAGACGCCGGCGGGAACGAGCAGTACTTC. It specifies CASSQDAGGNEQYF.

This clone was detected many times. V usage is TRBV5-1 and J usage is TRBJ2-3, with 10 positions matching TRBD1. V lost 4 bases and J lost 5; bases outside the gene matches: 10. CDR1 and CDR2 from the germline V gene are SGHRS and YFSETQ. This CDR3 comprises 16 residues. The CDR3 is CASSPKTGGLRDTQYF. The CDR3 region has the DNA TGCGCCAGCAGCCCTAAGACAGGGGGCTTAAGAGATACGCAGTATTTT.

The chain has TRBV20-1 and TRBJ1-5; TRBD1 agrees at 7 bases. The germline V gene has CDR1 DFQATT and CDR2 SNEGSKA (reference sequence). CDR3 length equals 14 residues. V was pared by 6 bases and J by 3 bases, with 8 bases of the junction left unmatched. CDR3 DNA sequence: TGCAGTGCCAGTTTAGACAGGGTCAATCAGCCCCAGCATTTT. Protein product: CSASLDRVNQPQHF.

The chain is built from TRBV5-4 and TRBJ2-2, with TRBD1 matching over 8 bases. CDR1 is SGHNT, CDR2 YYREEE, per germline (reference sequence). The CDR3 contains 14 residues. V shed 5 bases, J shed 7 bases, and the junction held 7 bases outside the gene matches. The CDR3 sequence: CASRSTQGDGELFF. The CDR3 DNA follows: TGTGCCAGCAGATCAACACAGGGGGACGGGGAGCTGTTTTTT.

The rearrangement joins TRBV2 to TRBJ2-7; D gene unclear. CDR3 length: 11 residues. The germline CDR1 and CDR2 sequences are SNHLY and FYNNEI. The V end lost 4 bases, the J end lost 7 bases, and 8 bases lay between the germline ends. The CDR3 region has the DNA TGTGCCAGCAGTGGGGGAAGGGAGCAGTACTTC. Translation: CASSGGREQYF.

This clone was found once. This chain joins TRBV30 and TRBJ2-7; D remains unclear. The CDR3 has 13 residues. Germline CDR1 reads GTSNPN; CDR2 reads SVGIG (reference sequence). The V end lost 1 base, the J end lost 3 bases, and 10 bases lay between the germline ends. This chain's CDR3 is CAWSEGIGYEQYF. The CDR3 region has the DNA TGTGCCTGGAGTGAAGGGATCGGCTACGAGCAGTACTTC.

This chain joins TRBV5-1 and TRBJ1-1; D is possibly TRBD1 (6 bases). Germline-derived CDR1 and CDR2 are SGHRS and YFSETQ. Trimming removed 0 bases at V and 1 base at J, with 10 bases between. The CDR3 length is 15 residues. Here the CDR3 reads CASSLGGGANTEAFF. In DNA form, the CDR3 reads TGCGCCAGCAGCTTGGGTGGGGGGGCGAACACTGAAGCTTTCTTT.

V usage is TRBV5-4 and J usage is TRBJ2-7; 8 bases match TRBD2. The CDR3 has 15 amino acids. Germline values: CDR1 SGHNT, CDR2 YYREEE (reference sequence). V was pared by 3 bases and J by 7 bases, with 12 bases of the junction left unmatched. The CDR3 bases are TGTGCCAGCAGCTCCGGGACTAGGGTGTCTCGGGAGCAGTACTTC. Encoded protein: CASSSGTRVSREQYF.